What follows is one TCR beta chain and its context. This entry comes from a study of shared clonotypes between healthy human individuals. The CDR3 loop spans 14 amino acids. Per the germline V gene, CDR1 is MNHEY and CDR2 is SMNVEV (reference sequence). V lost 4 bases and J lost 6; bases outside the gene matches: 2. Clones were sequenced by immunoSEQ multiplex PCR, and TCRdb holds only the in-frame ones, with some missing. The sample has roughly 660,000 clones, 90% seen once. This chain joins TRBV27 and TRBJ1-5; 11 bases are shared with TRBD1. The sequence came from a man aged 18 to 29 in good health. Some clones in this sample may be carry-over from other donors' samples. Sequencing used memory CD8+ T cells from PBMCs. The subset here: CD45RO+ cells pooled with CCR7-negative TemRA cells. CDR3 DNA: TGTGCCAGCAGTTGGACAGGGGGCAGTCAGCCCCAGCATTTT. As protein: CASSWTGGSQPQHF.